This T cell receptor beta chain stems from a study of blood T cell repertoires in COVID-19. Across the study: The cDNA or gDNA used as material had been derived from T cells, B-cell-depleted T cells, or PBMCs.

Original data processing: Counts of nucleated cells, estimated from reference gene primer amplification, were obtained. Produced via immunoSEQ multiplex PCR; TCRdb's table is partial and in-frame only. V and J calls and clone size are copied from that table; D and trimming were computed from the DNA. The data contain over 200,000 clones, roughly 77% of them seen just once; the ten biggest clones take up around 3.4%. This CDR3 region has 13 residues. V was shortened by 2 bases and J by 3 bases, with 9 bases between the two germline ends. CDR1 SGHRS and CDR2 YFSETQ come from the germline V gene. The origin of this receptor is an elderly woman with acute or convalescent COVID-19. Material for sequencing was peripheral blood. The rearrangement joins TRBV5-1 to TRBJ2-7, with D maybe TRBD2 (7 bases). The CDR3 sequence: CASSLGGGYEQYF. DNA for the CDR3: TGCGCCAGCAGCTTAGGGGGGGGCTACGAGCAGTACTTC.